Shown below are 7 T cell receptor beta chains from a single sample sequenced in a study of T cell repertoires in cytomegalovirus infection. These receptors' antigens are unknown. TCRdb re-called the reads through MiXCR, storing one row per CDR3 protein. Of approximately 730,000 distinct CDR3 sequences in the sample, 25% to 35% were seen once. The input for sequencing was cultured CD8+ T cells from PBMCs, taken from culture after CMV antigen stimulation. The receptors derive from a human donor in good health (CMV status not recorded). Some clones in this sample may be carry-over from other donors' samples.

The table lists this clonotype with a few counts. The V call is TRBV2, the J call TRBJ2-5; possible D gene TRBD2, 6 bases. V lost 6 bases, J lost 1 base, and 15 bases lay in between. CDR3 length equals 15 residues. The V gene's germline CDR1 is SNHLY and CDR2 FYNNEI. The CDR3 DNA sequence: TGTGCCAGCAGGTTGGGGGGAGTAATCCAAGAGACCCAGTACTTC. Amino acids: CASRLGGVIQETQYF.

This clonotype was detected once. This chain uses TRBV6-6 with TRBJ2-1; D is possibly TRBD2 (7 bases). Germline loops: CDR1 MNHNY, CDR2 SVGAGI (reference sequence). Trimming stripped 2 bases from V and 3 bases from J, with 14 bases between. This CDR3 region has 16 residues. The CDR3 loop reads CASSYSPGGRYNEQFF. In DNA form, the CDR3 reads TGTGCCAGCAGTTACAGTCCGGGGGGCCGCTACAATGAGCAGTTCTTC.

V usage is TRBV5-6 and J usage is TRBJ1-1; D is unresolved. V was pared by 0 bases and J by 2 bases, with 17 bases between. The V gene's germline CDR1 is SGHDT and CDR2 YYEEEE. This CDR3 has 17 residues. CDR3: CASSLDRASVRNTEAFF. In DNA, the CDR3 is TGTGCCAGCAGCTTGGACCGGGCCAGCGTACGCAACACTGAAGCTTTCTTT.

This clonotype showed up many times. The chain couples TRBV7-8 to TRBJ2-7; D call uncertain. With 2 bases removed from V and 6 bases from J, the gap between germline ends came to 8 bases. From germline, CDR1 is SGHVS and CDR2 FQNEAQ. The CDR3 covers 12 residues. The CDR3 is CASSLRVIEQYF. CDR3 in DNA: TGTGCCAGCAGCTTAAGGGTCATCGAGCAGTACTTC.

The chain couples TRBV11-3 to TRBJ2-1; 7 bases are shared with TRBD1. The CDR3 extends over 14 amino acids. Germline V gene data show CDR1 as SGHNT and CDR2 as YENEEA. V lost 4 bases to trimming and J lost 5 bases; unmatched junction nucleotides: 5. DNA of the CDR3: TGTGCCAGCAGCTCTTGGGACAGAGACAATGAGCAGTTCTTC. Translation gives CASSSWDRDNEQFF.

This clonotype has a count of ten or more. The V and J genes are TRBV7-9 and TRBJ2-7; D is unresolved. CDR1 and CDR2 from the germline V gene are SEHNR and FQNEAQ (reference sequence). The CDR3 runs to 15 residues. The V end was cut by 5 bases, the J end by 2 bases, with 16 bases between. The CDR3 region is CASSTAGSHTYEQYV. In DNA form, the CDR3 reads TGTGCCAGCAGCACGGCCGGTTCCCACACCTACGAGCAGTACGTC.

The chain employs TRBV20-1 and TRBJ2-7; tentatively, D is TRBD1 or TRBD2 (6 bases each). The V gene lost 1 base and the J gene lost 3 bases, with 19 bases spanning the gap. The germline V gene has CDR1 DFQATT and CDR2 SNEGSKA (reference sequence). This CDR3 region has 16 residues. The CDR3 loop reads CSARALEGGLIYEQYF. CDR3 DNA: TGCAGTGCTAGAGCTCTCGAGGGGGGCCTGATCTACGAGCAGTACTTC.